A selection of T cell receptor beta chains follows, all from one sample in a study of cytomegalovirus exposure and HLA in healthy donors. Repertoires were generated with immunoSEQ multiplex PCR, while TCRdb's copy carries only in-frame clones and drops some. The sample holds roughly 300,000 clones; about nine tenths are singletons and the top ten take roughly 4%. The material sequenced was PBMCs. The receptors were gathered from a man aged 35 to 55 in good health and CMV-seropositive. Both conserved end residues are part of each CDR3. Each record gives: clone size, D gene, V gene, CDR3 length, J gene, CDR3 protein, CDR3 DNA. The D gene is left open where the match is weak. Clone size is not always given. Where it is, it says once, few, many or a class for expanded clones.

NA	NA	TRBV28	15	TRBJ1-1	CASSFEVPRNTEAFF	TGTGCCAGCAGTTTCGAGGTGCCCCGGAACACTGAAGCTTTCTTT
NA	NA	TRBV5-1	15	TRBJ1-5	CASSSQGLSNQPQHF	TGCGCCAGCAGCTCGCAGGGGTTGAGCAATCAGCCCCAGCATTTT
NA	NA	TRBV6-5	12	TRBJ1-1	CASSVSETEAFF	TGTGCCAGCAGTGTATCCGAGACTGAAGCTTTCTTT
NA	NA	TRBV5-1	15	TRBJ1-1	CASSLADIRNTEAFF	TGCGCCAGCAGCTTGGCCGACATTCGAAACACTGAAGCTTTCTTT
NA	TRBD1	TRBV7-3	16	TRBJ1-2	CASSSPGTGVCYGYTF	TGTGCCAGCAGCTCCCCTGGGACAGGGGTTTGCTATGGCTACACCTTC
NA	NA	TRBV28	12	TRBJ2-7	CASSLLQNEQYF	TGTGCCAGCAGTTTATTACAAAACGAGCAGTACTTC
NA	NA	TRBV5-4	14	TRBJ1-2	CASSLPLGGAGYTF	TGTGCCAGCAGCCTCCCCCTGGGCGGGGCTGGCTACACCTTC
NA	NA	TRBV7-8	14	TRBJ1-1	CASSLASGNTEAFF	TGTGCCAGCAGCTTAGCGTCGGGGAACACTGAAGCTTTCTTT
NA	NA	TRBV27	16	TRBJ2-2	CASSLNTPSNTGELFF	TGTGCCAGCAGTCTCAACACCCCCTCGAACACCGGGGAGCTGTTTTTT
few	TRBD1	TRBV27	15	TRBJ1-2	CASSPRTGGHYGYTF	TGTGCCAGCAGTCCACGGACAGGGGGGCACTATGGCTACACCTTC
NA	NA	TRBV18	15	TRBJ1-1	CASSPREGMNTEAFF	TGTGCCAGCTCACCCCGGGAGGGCATGAACACTGAAGCTTTCTTT
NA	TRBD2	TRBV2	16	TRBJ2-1	CASRGLAGGVRNEQFF	TGTGCCAGCAGGGGACTAGCGGGAGGGGTTAGAAATGAGCAGTTCTTC
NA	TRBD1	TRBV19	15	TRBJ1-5	CAPWTGLGGNQPQHF	TGTGCCCCCTGGACAGGCCTCGGGGGCAATCAGCCCCAGCATTTT
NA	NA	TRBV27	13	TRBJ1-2	CASRPEAFYGYTF	TGTGCCAGCAGGCCGGAGGCTTTCTATGGCTACACCTTC
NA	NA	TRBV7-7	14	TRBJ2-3	CASSPGFSTDTQYF	TGTGCTAGCTCCCCAGGGTTTAGCACAGATACGCAGTATTTT
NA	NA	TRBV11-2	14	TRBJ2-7	CASSLEAGSYEQYF	TGTGCCAGCAGCTTAGAGGCGGGAAGCTACGAGCAGTACTTC
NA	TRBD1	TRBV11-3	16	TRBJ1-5	CASSLGYRGSNQPQHF	TGTGCCAGCAGCTTAGGGTACAGGGGGAGCAATCAGCCCCAGCATTTT
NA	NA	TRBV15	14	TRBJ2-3	CATARDKDTDTQYF	TGTGCCACCGCCCGGGACAAGGACACAGATACGCAGTATTTT
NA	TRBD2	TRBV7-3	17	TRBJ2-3	CASSVTGGRAITDTQYF	TGTGCCAGCAGCGTTACTGGCGGGAGGGCCATTACAGATACGCAGTATTTT
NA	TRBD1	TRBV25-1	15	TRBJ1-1	CASSDDRVGNTEAFF	TGTGCCAGCAGTGATGACAGGGTTGGGAACACTGAAGCTTTCTTT
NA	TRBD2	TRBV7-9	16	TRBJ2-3	CASRQTSGRRADTQYF	TGTGCCAGCAGACAAACTAGCGGGAGAAGGGCAGATACGCAGTATTTT
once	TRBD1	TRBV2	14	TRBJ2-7	CASSKDRSSYEQYF	TGTGCCAGCAGTAAGGACAGGAGTTCCTACGAGCAGTACTTC
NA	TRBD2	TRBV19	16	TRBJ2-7	CASSQSWLADFYEQYF	TGTGCCAGTAGCCAAAGTTGGCTAGCGGACTTCTACGAGCAGTACTTC
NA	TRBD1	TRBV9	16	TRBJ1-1	CASSHRQGQLNTEAFF	TGTGCCAGCAGCCACCGACAGGGACAATTGAACACTGAAGCTTTCTTT
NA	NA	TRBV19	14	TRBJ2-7	CASSIAGNSYEQYF	TGTGCCAGTAGTATCGCGGGGAACTCCTACGAGCAGTACTTC
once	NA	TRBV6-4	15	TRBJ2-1	CASSARGASYNEQFF	TGTGCCAGCAGCGCCCGCGGGGCTTCCTACAATGAGCAGTTCTTC
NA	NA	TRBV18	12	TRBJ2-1	CASSPNRDLAFF	TGTGCCAGCTCCCCGAACCGGGACTTGGCGTTCTTC
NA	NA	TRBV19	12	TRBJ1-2	CASSMPGYGYTF	TGTGCCAGTAGTATGCCAGGCTATGGCTACACCTTC
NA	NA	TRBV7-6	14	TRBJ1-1	CASSLVTGNTEAFF	TGTGCCAGCAGCTTAGTGACAGGGAACACTGAAGCTTTCTTT
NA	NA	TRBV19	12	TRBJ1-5	CASSIDFWPQHF	TGTGCCAGTAGTATAGATTTCTGGCCCCAGCATTTT
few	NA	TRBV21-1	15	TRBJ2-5	CASSKEKTSRETQYF	TGTGCCAGCAGCAAAGAGAAGACTAGCAGGGAGACCCAGTACTTC
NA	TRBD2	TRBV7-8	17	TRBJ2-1	CASSLGASGSSYNEQFF	TGTGCCAGCAGCTTAGGCGCTAGCGGGAGCTCCTACAATGAGCAGTTCTTC
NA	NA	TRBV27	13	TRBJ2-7	CASSRQRSYEQYF	TGTGCCAGCAGCAGACAGAGATCCTACGAGCAGTACTTC
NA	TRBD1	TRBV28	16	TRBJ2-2	CASSLWGQSNTGELFF	TGTGCCAGCAGTTTATGGGGACAGTCGAACACCGGGGAGCTGTTTTTT
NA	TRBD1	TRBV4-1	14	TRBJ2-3	CASSQPTGTDTQYF	TGCGCCAGCAGCCAACCGACAGGGACAGATACGCAGTATTTT
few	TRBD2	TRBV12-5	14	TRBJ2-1	CASGTGTTYNEQFF	TGTGCTAGTGGTACCGGGACTACCTACAATGAGCAGTTCTTC
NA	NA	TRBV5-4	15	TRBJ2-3	CASSGTSISTDTQYF	TGTGCCTCTTCCGGGACTTCGATCAGCACAGATACGCAGTATTTT
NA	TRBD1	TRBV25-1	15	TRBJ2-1	CASRPRDRANNEQFF	TGTGCCAGCAGACCAAGGGACAGGGCCAACAATGAGCAGTTCTTC
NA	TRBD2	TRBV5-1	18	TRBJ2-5	CASDRGSGSVGLQVAQYF	TGCGCCAGCGATCGGGGGAGCGGGAGTGTTGGGCTGCAGGTGGCCCAGTACTTC
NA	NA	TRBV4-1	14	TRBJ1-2	CASNQDPGTYGYTF	TGCGCCAGCAACCAAGATCCGGGTACCTATGGCTACACCTTC
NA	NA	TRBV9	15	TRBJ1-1	CASSPQGLLNTEAFF	TGTGCCAGCAGCCCTCAGGGACTTTTGAACACTGAAGCTTTCTTT
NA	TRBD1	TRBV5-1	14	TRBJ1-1	CASSLRGRDTEAFF	TGCGCCAGCAGCTTGAGGGGGCGTGACACTGAAGCTTTCTTT
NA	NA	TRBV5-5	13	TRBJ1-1	CASSLDVLAEAFF	TGTGCCAGCAGCTTGGACGTACTAGCTGAAGCTTTCTTT
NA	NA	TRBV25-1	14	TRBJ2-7	CASGARDHRNEQYF	TGTGCCAGCGGGGCCAGGGATCATCGGAACGAGCAGTACTTC
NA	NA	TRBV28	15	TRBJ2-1	CASSSYEGPYNEQFF	TGTGCCAGCAGCTCCTACGAGGGCCCCTACAATGAGCAGTTCTTC
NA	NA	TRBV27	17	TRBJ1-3	CASSSAGRPLTGNTIYF	TGTGCCAGCAGTTCAGCGGGACGCCCTCTGACTGGAAACACCATATATTTT
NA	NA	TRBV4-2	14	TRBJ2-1	CASSQIQAITEQFF	TGTGCCAGCAGCCAAATCCAAGCAATCACCGAGCAGTTCTTC
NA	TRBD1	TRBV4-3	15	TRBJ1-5	CASSQGQGRNQPQHF	TGCGCCAGCAGCCAAGGACAGGGTCGAAATCAGCCCCAGCATTTT
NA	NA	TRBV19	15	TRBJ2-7	CASAGSRTEDYEQYF	TGTGCCAGTGCTGGCTCGAGGACAGAAGACTACGAGCAGTACTTC
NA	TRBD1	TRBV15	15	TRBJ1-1	CATSRGTGENTEAFF	TGTGCCACCAGCAGAGGGACAGGGGAAAACACTGAAGCTTTCTTT
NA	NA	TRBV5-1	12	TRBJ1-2	CASSLTDSGYTF	TGCGCCAGCAGCTTGACCGACAGTGGCTACACCTTC
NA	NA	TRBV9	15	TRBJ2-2	CASSVGTPNTGELFF	TGTGCCAGCAGCGTAGGGACACCGAACACCGGGGAGCTGTTTTTT
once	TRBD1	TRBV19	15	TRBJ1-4	CASSTLGQPNEKLFF	TGTGCCAGTAGTACCCTGGGACAGCCTAATGAAAAACTGTTTTTT
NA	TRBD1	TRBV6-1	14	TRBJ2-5	CASSEGTGEETQYF	TGTGCCAGCAGTGAAGGGACAGGGGAAGAGACCCAGTACTTC